This TCR beta chain derives from a study of shared clonotypes between healthy human individuals (dated by TCRdb to about 2020). For the wider study: The cohort included three men and a couple of women between 18 and 49 years of age. For each donor, three plates each were used for CD4 naive and CD4 memory, two plates were used for CD8 naive, and one plate was used for CD8 memory. To estimate repertoire size and how much clonotypes are shared between individuals, the study performed deep sequencing of blood TCR repertoires from roughly five healthy adults. To increase sequencing depth and limit assay-specific biases, TCR repertoire library preparation and sequencing were carried out by different laboratories using diverse techniques. Each donor's leukapheresis produced roughly between about 0.8 and 8.9 billion PBMCs.

TCR CDR3 regions were amplified from genomic DNA by multiplex PCR using the deep immunoSEQ assay. Extracted genomic DNA from each cell subset was spread evenly across all wells of several immunoSEQ 96-well plates, with each plate serving as a replicate. For sorted subsets, roughly 200 ng genomic DNA, equal to some 30,000 T cell genomes, was loaded into each replicate PCR. Purified libraries were quantified with a Qubit 3.0 fluorometer, sized on a Bioanalyzer 2100, and re-quantified with the KAPA Library Quantification kit. Every immunoSEQ 96-well plate was sequenced on a dedicated single-read 150-cycle Illumina NextSeq 550 flow cell. Under the source paper's analysis protocol: The immunoSEQ output contained only junctional sequences without quality scores, so filtering could not match that applied to full-length reads. To assign V/J genes and CDR3, sequences were annotated using PyIR, a Python wrapper for IgBLAST v1.9, with IMGT germline references. Any read was removed if the V/J assignment was weak (E-value above 1e-6), the CDR3 was missing, or the read contained stop codons, out-of-frame junctions, or ambiguous translated residues. V3J clonotypes were defined as sequences sharing an identical inferred V gene, J gene, and CDR3 amino acid sequence. Percentage overlap between repertoires was calculated by dividing the number of shared unique clonotypes by the size of the smaller repertoire. RTK rarefaction, the Chao1 estimator, and Recon v2.1 estimates of unobserved clonotypes were used to assess repertoire richness. For all TCRbeta clonotypes obtained by the gDNA method from several donors, generation probabilities were computed with OLGA. TCRdb mirrors the immuneACCESS table, restricted to in-frame sequences. Some clones are absent from its copies; in checked studies, under half trace to an unresolved V gene, and the reason for the others is unknown. V, J and clone size reflect that table, while D and trimming were determined from the DNA. The sample table records about 1.1 million clones; 70% to 85% of these occur just once. Approximately 0.9% of the sample comes from the top ten.

A word on this clone: The antigen it recognizes is unknown. The record has no base qualities; no much larger clone is one base away.

The donors were healthy, HIV-negative adults with no recently reported acute infections or vaccinations. All donors were Caucasian adults living in Nashville, Tennessee, USA. Magnetic negative selection was used to enrich CD4+ T cells, after which naive cells were positively selected on CD45RA and the negative fraction became the memory subset. Blood was obtained by leukapheresis, after which PBMCs were separated by Ficoll-Histopaque density gradient centrifugation and cryopreserved in liquid nitrogen vapor phase. Purity and quantity of every magnetically sorted T cell population were checked by analytical flow cytometry. Genomic DNA was isolated from each sorted fraction and quantified by UV absorbance on a Nanodrop 2000c. CDR1 SGHDT and CDR2 YYEEEE are derived from the germline V gene. Reading from cysteine to phenylalanine, the CDR3 counts 16 amino acids. Left in the record is the CDR3 DNA by itself, 48 bases read in frame from the first base. The junction carries 17 bases between V and J, which are trimmed by 0 bases and 5 bases respectively.

Points the paper makes about the study in general: Pairwise subsampling led to the expectation that sequencing depth would affect the degree of clonotype sharing among donors. Sampling was limited to blood, and TCR repertoires in tissue likely differ from TCR repertoires in blood. About 5% of naive CD4, more than 3% of naive CD8, roughly 2.4% of memory CD4, and around 0.42% of memory CD8 clonotypes were shared across a few donors. Rarefaction of sorted-subset datasets indicated incomplete sequencing despite the large sequencing depth. Higher generation probabilities were observed for clonotypes shared by all four sorted-subset donors than for non-shared clonotypes. Naive subsets generally had larger estimated clonotype richness than memory subsets did. The small number of donors limited the genetic and exposure-history diversity represented.

The V and J genes are TRBV5-6 and TRBJ1-1, with TRBD1 perhaps the D gene, on 5 matching bases. The receptor was derived from a man between 18 and 29 years old in good health. Some clones in this sample may be carry-over from other donors' samples. The sample comprised memory CD4+ T cells from PBMCs. Per the publication, the cell subset or site label means: CD45RA-negative fraction. The CDR3: CASSLAGPTVGTEAFF. The sequenced DNA: TGTGCCAGCAGCTTGGCGGGACCCACGGTAGGAACTGAAGCTTTCTTT.